Below are 20 T cell receptor beta chains sequenced from a single sample in a study of T cell repertoires in cytomegalovirus infection. TCRdb called the reads again in MiXCR, with one record for every CDR3 protein. The sample carries roughly 500,000 distinct CDR3 sequences, 30% to 40% recorded once. The antigens these receptors bind are not known. Material: cultured PBMCs, obtained from culture after CMV antigen stimulation. The receptor set was obtained from a human donor in good health (CMV status not recorded). Some clones in this sample may be carry-over from other donors' samples.

V and J are TRBV20-1 and TRBJ2-1; the match to TRBD2 covers 10 bases. There are 16 residues in the CDR3. Trimming cost V 3 bases and J 0 bases; bases outside gene matches: 5. CDR1 DFQATT and CDR2 SNEGSKA come from the germline V gene (reference sequence). CDR3 region: CSASPSSGSSYNEQFF. DNA for the CDR3: TGCAGTGCTAGCCCGTCTAGCGGGAGCTCCTACAATGAGCAGTTCTTC.

The gene calls are TRBV19 and TRBJ2-2, with TRBD2 as a possible D gene (8 bases). CDR3 length: 16 amino acids. Per the germline V gene, CDR1 is LNHDA and CDR2 is SQIVND (reference sequence). V lost 6 bases to trimming and J lost 5 bases, with 19 bases between them. CDR3 in amino acids: CASSRFGRGRTGELFF. In nucleotides, the CDR3 is TGTGCCAGTAGCCGATTCGGGAGGGGGCGAACCGGGGAGCTGTTTTTT.

This clonotype occurred once. The chain combines TRBV27 with TRBJ2-7; maybe TRBD2 (6 bases). The V end was cut by 5 bases, the J end by 7 bases, with 18 bases between. This CDR3 comprises 14 residues. From germline, CDR1 is MNHEY and CDR2 SMNVEV (reference sequence). In DNA form, the CDR3 reads TGTGCCAGCAGTCCCAAACCCGCAGGGAGGGAGCAGTACGTC. It encodes CASSPKPAGREQYV.

This chain connects TRBV6-1 to TRBJ2-7; D assignment may be TRBD1 or TRBD2 (5 bases each). The ends were cut back, 3 bases at V and 5 bases at J, with 14 bases in the middle. The CDR3 spans 14 residues. Germline CDR1 reads MNHNS; CDR2 reads SASEGT. The CDR3 here is CASSEVGASHEQYV. Here the CDR3 DNA reads TGTGCCAGCAGTGAGGTCGGGGCTAGTCACGAGCAGTACGTC.

The V and J genes are TRBV6-5 and TRBJ1-2; 7 nucleotides line up with TRBD1. With V trimmed by 7 bases and J by 3 bases, 5 bases remained unmatched. The CDR3 loop spans 13 amino acids. Germline V gives CDR1 MNHEY, CDR2 SVGAGI. The CDR3 DNA follows: TGTGCCAGCACCTTAGGGGGCTACTATGGCTACACCTTC. Protein product: CASTLGGYYGYTF.

The genes are TRBV27 and TRBJ2-3; 10 nucleotides align to TRBD2. V lost 7 bases to trimming and J lost 4 bases; unmatched junction nucleotides: 8. Looked up from germline, CDR1 is MNHEY and CDR2 is SMNVEV (reference sequence). The CDR3 has 15 residues. CDR3 DNA: TGTGCCAGCACCTCGGGGAGCGGGAGGGCAGATACGCAGTATTTT. Encoded protein: CASTSGSGRADTQYF.

The rearrangement joins TRBV5-4 to TRBJ1-4, with a weak D call TRBD1 (5 bases). The ends were cut back, 6 bases at V and 0 bases at J, with 12 bases in the middle. Germline CDR1 reads SGHNT; CDR2 reads YYREEE (reference sequence). This CDR3 has 15 residues. The CDR3 sequence is CASTSGTATNEKLFF. As DNA, the CDR3 is TGTGCCAGCACCTCCGGGACGGCAACTAATGAAAAACTGTTTTTT.

The CDR3 DNA reads TGTGCCAGCAGTGGGACTATTGGGTATGAGACCCAGTACTTC. Translation: CASSGTIGYETQYF. This sequence joins TRBV6-8 and TRBJ2-5, with 7 bases identical to TRBD2. V was clipped by 5 bases and J by 5 bases; unmatched bases: 8. CDR3 length equals 14 residues. The germline V gene has CDR1 MNHGY and CDR2 SAAAGT.

The gene calls are TRBV5-6 and TRBJ2-3; D not certain. The CDR3 is 15 residues long. The germline gives CDR1 SGHDT, CDR2 YYEEEE. Trimming took off 4 bases at V and 2 bases at J, with 14 bases between the two ends. CDR3 protein: CASSPRLTYTDTQYF. CDR3 bases: TGTGCCAGCAGCCCCCGTCTCACCTACACAGATACGCAGTATTTT.

V and J are TRBV6-5 and TRBJ2-7; D call uncertain. V lost 6 bases and J 3 bases, leaving 18 bases between the germline ends. This CDR3 is built from 15 residues. CDR1 MNHEY and CDR2 SVGAGI come from the germline V gene. CDR3 sequence: CASSKDPGVIYEQYF. CDR3 nucleotide sequence: TGTGCCAGCAGCAAGGACCCAGGTGTGATCTACGAGCAGTACTTC.

This clonotype occurred a few times. This sequence joins TRBV28 and TRBJ1-2; D remains unclear. The CDR3 loop spans 14 amino acids. The V and J ends lost 7 bases and 8 bases respectively, with 20 bases between them. From germline, CDR1 is MDHEN and CDR2 SYDVKM. The CDR3 spells CASTESTPLGGYTF. CDR3 DNA sequence: TGTGCCAGCACCGAGTCTACCCCTCTCGGGGGCTACACCTTC.

This clonotype has a handful of counts. The limits of the CDR3 on the DNA are not certain, so only TCRdb's listed CDR3 is given. The genes are TRBV7-5 and TRBJ1-1. TRBV7-5 is classified as a pseudogene. Including both end residues, the CDR3 is 19 amino acids long. CDR3 amino acids: CISVPTHSVLFGRAAEAFF.

The chain is built from TRBV6-6 and TRBJ1-4; D uncertain. There are 17 residues in the CDR3. Trimming cost V 0 bases and J 0 bases, with 11 bases left between them. Germline V CDR1 and CDR2: MNHNY, SVGAGI (reference sequence). CDR3 in amino acids: CASSYSVLVATNEKLFF. CDR3 nucleotides: TGTGCCAGCAGTTACTCCGTCCTTGTTGCAACTAATGAAAAACTGTTTTTT.

This clonotype was counted many times. The rearrangement uses TRBV9 and TRBJ1-5; maybe TRBD1 (6 bases). Per the germline V gene, CDR1 is SGDLS and CDR2 is YYNGEE. Trimming took off 3 bases at V and 1 base at J, with 11 bases between the two ends. There are 15 residues in the CDR3. The CDR3, as DNA: TGTGCCAGCAGCGCCGTGGACAGCAGCAATCAGCCCCAGCATTTT. The encoded protein is CASSAVDSSNQPQHF.

This clonotype has more than one count but fewer than ten. The chain combines TRBV7-2 with TRBJ2-1; no reliable D call. The ends were cut back, 6 bases at V and 8 bases at J, with 11 bases in the middle. CDR3 length: 12 residues. Germline V gene lookup returns CDR1 SGHTA and CDR2 FQGNSA. The CDR3 region is CASRGLVDEQFF. The CDR3 DNA reads as TGTGCCAGCAGGGGGTTAGTCGATGAGCAGTTCTTC.

This clonotype has more than one count but fewer than ten. The chain couples TRBV12-3 or TRBV12-4 to TRBJ2-7; D remains ambiguous. V was clipped by 5 bases and J by 2 bases, with 7 bases between them. CDR3 length equals 12 residues. The CDR3, as DNA: TGTGCCAGCAGTATTGGTCCCTACGAGCAGTACGTC. Amino acids: CASSIGPYEQYV.

V and J are TRBV15 and TRBJ2-1; TRBD2 matches at 7 bases. The trim removed 1 base at V and 2 bases at J, leaving 2 bases unmatched. Looked up from germline, CDR1 is LNHNV and CDR2 is YYDKDF (reference sequence). CDR3 length: 15 amino acids. The CDR3 DNA follows: TGTGCCACCAGCAGAGCCGGGGGGACCTACAATGAGCAGTTCTTC. Translating it yields CATSRAGGTYNEQFF.

The CDR3: CSARDPWTGGNSPLHF. CDR3 nucleotide sequence: TGCAGTGCTAGAGACCCCTGGACAGGGGGAAATTCACCCCTCCACTTT. The chain carries TRBV20-1 and TRBJ1-6; 10 bases agree with TRBD1. This CDR3 region has 16 residues. Germline loops: CDR1 DFQATT, CDR2 SNEGSKA (reference sequence). Trimming removed 0 bases from V and 7 bases from J; junction bases left unmatched: 6.

V usage is TRBV5-4 and J usage is TRBJ2-1; 7 bases align to TRBD2. The CDR3 contains 14 residues. Germline lookup yields CDR1 SGHNT and CDR2 YYREEE (reference sequence). The V gene end was trimmed by 4 bases and the J gene end by 4 bases; junction bases not matched to a gene: 5. In DNA, the CDR3 is TGTGCCAGCAGCACGCCGGGAGGTTACAATGAGCAGTTCTTC. It specifies CASSTPGGYNEQFF.

The gene calls are TRBV20-1 and TRBJ1-1, with D possibly being TRBD1 (5 bases). Germline V gene lookup returns CDR1 DFQATT and CDR2 SNEGSKA (reference sequence). This CDR3 has 12 amino acids. V was clipped by 6 bases and J by 3 bases, with 11 bases between them. CDR3 DNA: TGCAGTGCGCAGGGTAAGGACACTGAAGCTTTCTTT. Its translation: CSAQGKDTEAFF.